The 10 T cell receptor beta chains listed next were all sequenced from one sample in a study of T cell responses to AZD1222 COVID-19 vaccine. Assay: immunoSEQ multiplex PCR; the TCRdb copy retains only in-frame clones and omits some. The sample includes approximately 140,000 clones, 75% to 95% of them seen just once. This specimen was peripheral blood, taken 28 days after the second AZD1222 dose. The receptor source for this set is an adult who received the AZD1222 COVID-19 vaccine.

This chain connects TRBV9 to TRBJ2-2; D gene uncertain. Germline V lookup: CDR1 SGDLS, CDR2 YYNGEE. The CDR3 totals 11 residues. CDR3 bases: TGTGCTCAGCGGAACACCGGGGAGCTGTTTTTT. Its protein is CAQRNTGELFF.

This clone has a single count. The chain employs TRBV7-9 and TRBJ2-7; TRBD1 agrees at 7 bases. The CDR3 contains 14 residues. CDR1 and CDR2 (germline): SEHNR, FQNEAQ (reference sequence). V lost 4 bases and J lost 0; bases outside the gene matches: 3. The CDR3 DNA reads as TGTGCCAGCAGCTCCGGGACAGACTCCTACGAGCAGTACTTC. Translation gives CASSSGTDSYEQYF.

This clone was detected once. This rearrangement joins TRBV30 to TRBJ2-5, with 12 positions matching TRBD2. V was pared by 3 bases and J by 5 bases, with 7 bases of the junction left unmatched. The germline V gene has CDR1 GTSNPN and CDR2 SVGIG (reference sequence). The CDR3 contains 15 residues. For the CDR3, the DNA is TGTGCCTGGAGCTCGGGACTAGCGGGTGTGGAGACCCAGTACTTC. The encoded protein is CAWSSGLAGVETQYF. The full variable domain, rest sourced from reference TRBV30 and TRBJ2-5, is SQTIHQWPATLVQPVGSPLSLECTVEGTSNPNLYWYRQAAGRGLQLLFYSVGIGQISSEVPQNLSASRPQDRQFILSSKKLLLSDSGFYLCAWSSGLAGVETQYFGPGTRLLVL.

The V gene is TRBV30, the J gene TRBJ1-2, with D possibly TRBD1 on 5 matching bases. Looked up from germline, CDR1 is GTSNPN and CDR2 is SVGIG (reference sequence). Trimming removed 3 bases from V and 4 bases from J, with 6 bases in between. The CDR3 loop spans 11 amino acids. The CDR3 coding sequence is TGTGCCTGGAGGGGGCCCTATGGCTACACCTTC. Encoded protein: CAWRGPYGYTF.

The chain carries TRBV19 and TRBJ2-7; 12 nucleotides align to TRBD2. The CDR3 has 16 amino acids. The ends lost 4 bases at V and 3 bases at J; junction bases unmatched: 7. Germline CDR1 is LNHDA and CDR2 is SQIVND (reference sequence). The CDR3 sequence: CASSSPRTSGNYEQYF. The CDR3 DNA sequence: TGTGCCAGTAGTAGTCCTCGGACTAGCGGGAACTACGAGCAGTACTTC. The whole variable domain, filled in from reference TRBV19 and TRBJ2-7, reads DGGITQSPKYLFRKEGQNVTLSCEQNLNHDAMYWYRQDPGQGLRLIYYSQIVNDFQKGDIAEGYSVSREKKESFPLTVTSAQKNPTAFYLCASSSPRTSGNYEQYFGPGTRLTVT.

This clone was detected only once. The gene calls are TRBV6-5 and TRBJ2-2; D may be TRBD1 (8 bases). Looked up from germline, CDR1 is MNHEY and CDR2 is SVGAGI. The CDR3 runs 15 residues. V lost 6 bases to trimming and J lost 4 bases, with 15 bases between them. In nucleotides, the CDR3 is TGTGCCAGCAGCCTCTACAGGGGGGGCACCGGGGAGCTGTTTTTT. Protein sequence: CASSLYRGGTGELFF.

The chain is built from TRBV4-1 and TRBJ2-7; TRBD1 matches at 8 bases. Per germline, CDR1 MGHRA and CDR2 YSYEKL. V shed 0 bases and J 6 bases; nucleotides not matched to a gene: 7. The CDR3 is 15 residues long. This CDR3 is CASSQEDRVSGEQYF. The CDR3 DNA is TGCGCCAGCAGCCAAGAGGACAGGGTATCGGGCGAGCAGTACTTC.

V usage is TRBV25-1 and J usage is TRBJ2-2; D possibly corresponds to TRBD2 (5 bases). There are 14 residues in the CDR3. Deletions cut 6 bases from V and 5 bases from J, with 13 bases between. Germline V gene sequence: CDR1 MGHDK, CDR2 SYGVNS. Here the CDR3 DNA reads TGTGCCAGCAGCGGGAATGTTAAAACCGGGGAGCTGTTTTTT. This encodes CASSGNVKTGELFF. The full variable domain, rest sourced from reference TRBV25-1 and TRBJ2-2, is EADIYQTPRYLVIGTGKKITLECSQTMGHDKMYWYQQDPGMELHLIHYSYGVNSTEKGDLSSESTVSRIRTEHFPLTLESARPSHTSQYLCASSGNVKTGELFFGEGSRLTVL.

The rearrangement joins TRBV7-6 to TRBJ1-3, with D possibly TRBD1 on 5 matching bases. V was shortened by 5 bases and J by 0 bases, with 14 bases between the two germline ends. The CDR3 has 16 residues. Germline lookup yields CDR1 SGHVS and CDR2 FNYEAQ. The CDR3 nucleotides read TGTGCCAGCAGCCCCGGGGACGTTCTCTCTGGAAACACCATATATTTT. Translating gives CASSPGDVLSGNTIYF.

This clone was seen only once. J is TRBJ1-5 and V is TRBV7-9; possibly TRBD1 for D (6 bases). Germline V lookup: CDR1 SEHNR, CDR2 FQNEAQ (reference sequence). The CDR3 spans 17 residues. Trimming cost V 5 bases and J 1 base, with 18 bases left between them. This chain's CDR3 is CASSSGGGARSNQPQHF. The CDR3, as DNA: TGTGCCAGCAGCAGCGGTGGGGGGGCGAGGAGCAATCAGCCCCAGCATTTT.